This T cell receptor (beta chain) was captured by sequencing in a study of vaccination and CD4 T cells after COVID-19. Study-level information: Stimuli were overlapping spike peptide pools of SARS-CoV-2 and three common cold coronaviruses (HCoV-NL63, HCoV-OC43, HCoV-229E).

Germline V lookup: CDR1 MNHEY, CDR2 SMNVEV (reference sequence). The CDR3 has 15 amino acids. V lost 2 bases and J lost 5; bases outside the gene matches: 5. Researchers used the Oncomine TCR Beta short-read assay to sequence DNA from cultured CD4+ T cells. TCRdb re-derived calls from the PCR reads in MiXCR, one entry per CDR3 protein. The sample lists 20,000 to 30,000 distinct CDR3 sequences, around three fifths occurring once. Concerning this clonotype: Antigen unknown.

Stated treatment: approximately nine-day PBMC culture with coronavirus spike peptide pools or control peptides (ViraFEST assay). Sequenced input: CD4+ T cells from blood, cultured in vitro. The receptor's source is a human donor who had recovered from COVID-19. The V gene is TRBV27, the J gene TRBJ2-5; 10 bases are a match to TRBD2. CDR3 nucleotide sequence: TGTGCCAGCAGTTTAGGGAGCGGGAGGGGGGAGACCCAGTACTTC. This encodes CASSLGSGRGETQYF.